Each of the 29 T cell receptor beta chains below was sequenced from the same sample in a study of CD4 and CD8 cells across lung adenocarcinoma regions. From the PCR reads, TCRdb called clonotypes with MiXCR, one entry per CDR3 protein. The sample shows over 10,000 distinct CDR3 sequences, 53% of them seen only once. The sequencing sample was made of CD8+ T cells from the center of a lung tumor. Receptors originate from a female donor with lung adenocarcinoma. The CD4 and CD8 labels of this study may be unreliable.

This clonotype occurred many times. The chain couples TRBV11-2 to TRBJ2-4; the match to TRBD1 covers 8 bases. V was clipped by 6 bases and J by 7 bases; unmatched bases: 11. Germline V gene lookup returns CDR1 SGHAT and CDR2 FQNNGV. The CDR3 has 15 residues. The chain's CDR3 is CASSNSDGDRNIQYF. CDR3 nucleotide sequence: TGTGCCAGCAGTAACAGCGACGGGGACAGGAACATTCAGTACTTC.

This clonotype was seen ten or more times. As DNA, the CDR3 is TGTGCCAGCAGGACGGGACAGGGCTTGGGTGACACCGGGGAGCTGTTTTTT. The encoded protein is CASRTGQGLGDTGELFF. The chain uses TRBV6-1 and TRBJ2-2; 9 bases agree with TRBD1. The CDR3 covers 17 residues. Germline V gene sequence: CDR1 MNHNS, CDR2 SASEGT. The ends lost 6 bases at V and 3 bases at J; junction bases unmatched: 11.

This clonotype was recorded once. DNA of the CDR3: TGTGCCAGCAGATTCTCCGGGACGAGCAGCAATAAGCAGTATTTT. It is translated as CASRFSGTSSNKQYF. The V gene is TRBV6-5, the J gene TRBJ2-3; perhaps D is TRBD1 or TRBD2 (5 bases each). There are 15 residues in the CDR3. The V end lost 6 bases, the J end lost 11 bases, and 24 bases lay between the germline ends. The germline V gene encodes CDR1 MNHEY and CDR2 SVGAGI.

Details on this clonotype: A read error may produce the germline difference seen at one junction end. This chain joins TRBV6-5 and TRBJ2-3, with D perhaps matching TRBD2 (5 bases). Germline V CDR1 and CDR2: MNHEY, SVGAGI. This CDR3 region has 16 residues. The CDR3: CASSYSLRGSTDTQFF. CDR3 in DNA: TGTGCCAGCAGTTACTCGTTGCGTGGGAGCACAGATACGCAGTTCTTT.

By frequency in the sample, this clonotype is medium-sized. This sequence joins TRBV6-5 and TRBJ1-1, with D unresolved. Per germline, CDR1 MNHEY and CDR2 SVGAGI. With 0 bases removed from V and 4 bases from J, the gap between germline ends came to 6 bases. This CDR3 is 13 amino acids long. The CDR3 loop reads CASSYSTSTEAFF. Written as DNA, the CDR3 is TGTGCCAGCAGTTACTCCACAAGCACTGAAGCTTTCTTT.

The chain links TRBV7-8 to TRBJ2-1, with TRBD1 identical over 7 bases. The DNA end is more similar to TRBJ2-7, so the J call may be wrong. There are 13 residues in the CDR3. CDR1 and CDR2 (germline): SGHVS, FQNEAQ. The CDR3 sequence is CASSPGQLYEQYF. The CDR3 DNA is TGTGCCAGCAGCCCGGGACAGCTCTACGAGCAGTACTTC.

Concerning this clonotype itself: Germline and junction disagree at one end, which may indicate a read error. The rearrangement links TRBV6-1 to TRBJ2-4, with D possibly TRBD1 on 5 matching bases. The V gene's germline CDR1 is MNHNS and CDR2 SASEGT. The CDR3 has 13 amino acids. The CDR3 coding sequence is TGTGCCAGGGGGCCGTGGGCCACAAATACGCAGTACTTT. Translating it yields CARGPWATNTQYF.

This clonotype was counted a few times. The rearrangement links TRBV10-1 to TRBJ2-1; D possibly corresponds to TRBD2 (6 bases). Trimming took off 0 bases at V and 6 bases at J, with 12 bases between the two ends. The germline V gene has CDR1 WNHNN and CDR2 SYGVQD (reference sequence). The CDR3 length is 15 residues. CDR3 loop: CASSESGGNVNEQFF. The CDR3 coding sequence is TGCGCCAGCAGTGAGTCTGGCGGGAATGTCAATGAGCAGTTCTTC.

This clonotype has at least ten counts. The chain has TRBV6-1 and TRBJ2-3; D gene ambiguous. Germline CDR1 is MNHNS and CDR2 is SASEGT. The CDR3 covers 13 residues. With 6 bases removed from V and 6 bases from J, the gap between germline ends came to 13 bases. The CDR3 protein is CASSAVGSDTQYF. The CDR3 DNA is TGTGCCAGCAGCGCCGTGGGGTCGGATACGCAGTATTTT.

In its sample, this clonotype was seen many times. This rearrangement joins TRBV7-6 to TRBJ1-6, with D hard to call. The germline CDR1 and CDR2 sequences are SGHVS and FNYEAQ. Trimming removed 4 bases at V and 0 bases at J, with 7 bases between. CDR3 length: 15 amino acids. The CDR3 DNA is TGTGCCAGCAGCTCCAGGAGCTCCTATAATTCACCCCTCCACTTT. This gives the protein CASSSRSSYNSPLHF. Using reference TRBV7-6 and TRBJ1-6 for the parts outside the CDR3, the full variable domain is GAGVSQSPRYKVTKRGQDVALRCDPISGHVSLYWYRQALGQGPEFLTYFNYEAQQDKSGLPNDRFSAERPEGSISTLTIQRTEQRDSAMYRCASSSRSSYNSPLHFGNGTRLTVT.

The chain recombines TRBV28 with TRBJ2-1; D possibly corresponds to TRBD2 (6 bases). The DNA end favors TRBJ2-7, so the J call may be wrong. This CDR3 is built from 15 residues. Germline CDR1 and CDR2: MDHEN and SYDVKM. The CDR3 loop reads CASSRAGLRSDEQYF. The CDR3 DNA follows: TGTGCCAGCAGCCGGGCTGGACTACGATCCGACGAGCAGTACTTC.

Sample share makes this clonotype medium-sized. The junction departs from germline at one end; a sequencing error may be responsible. The chain uses TRBV6-1 and TRBJ2-1; 7 nucleotides line up with TRBD1. This CDR3 region has 15 residues. In germline, CDR1 is MNHNS, CDR2 SASEGT. CDR3 sequence reads: CASSKTGESYNEQLF. In DNA, the CDR3 is TGTGCCAGCAGTAAAACAGGGGAGTCCTACAATGAGCAGCTCTTC.

This CDR3 reads CASFGSSYNEQFF. The CDR3 coding sequence is TGTGCCAGCTTCGGGAGCTCCTACAATGAGCAGTTCTTC. The chain couples TRBV6-1 to TRBJ2-1; perhaps TRBD2 as D (6 bases). V was shortened by 8 bases and J by 0 bases, with 8 bases between the two germline ends. Germline values: CDR1 MNHNS, CDR2 SASEGT. CDR3 length equals 13 residues.

The rearrangement uses TRBV6-5 and TRBJ2-5; D is unresolved. Germline assignment: CDR1 MNHEY and CDR2 SVGAGI. With 8 bases removed from V and 5 bases from J, the gap between germline ends came to 9 bases. This CDR3 region has 11 residues. The CDR3 protein is CASVLWETQYF. CDR3 DNA: TGTGCCAGCGTACTATGGGAGACCCAGTACTTC.

This chain joins TRBV6-1 and TRBJ2-3; D possibly uses TRBD1 or TRBD2 (6 bases each). Germline V gene data show CDR1 as MNHNS and CDR2 as SASEGT. The CDR3 consists of 15 residues. The germline V and J ends were trimmed by 6 bases and 4 bases, with 17 bases remaining between them. The CDR3 coding sequence is TGTGCCAGCAGCCCGGGCGTGGGGGGCCCAGATACGCAGTATTTT. Protein sequence: CASSPGVGGPDTQYF.

The chain links TRBV28 to TRBJ2-1, with D perhaps given as TRBD1 or TRBD2 (5 bases each). The DNA end lines up better with TRBJ2-7; the J call may be wrong. The CDR3 consists of 15 residues. CDR1 and CDR2 (germline): MDHEN, SYDVKM. CDR3 bases: TGTGCCAGCACCGAGAATTGGGGACCGGCCTACGAGCAGTACTTC. The encoded protein is CASTENWGPAYEQYF.

This clonotype was counted only a few times. This rearrangement joins TRBV5-1 to TRBJ2-2, with 13 bases fitting TRBD2. V shed 5 bases, J shed 6 bases, and the junction held 13 bases outside the gene matches. CDR3 length equals 18 residues. In germline, CDR1 is SGHRS, CDR2 YFSETQ. This chain's CDR3 is CASRETSGGSGLSGELFF. Here the CDR3 DNA reads TGCGCCAGCAGGGAGACTAGCGGGGGGTCGGGCCTCTCCGGGGAGCTGTTTTTT.

This clonotype was picked up many times. This chain links TRBV27 with TRBJ1-6, with D possibly being TRBD1 (5 bases). V was cut by 2 bases and J by 9 bases, with 20 bases left in between. The CDR3 sequence is 17 residues long. The germline V gene has CDR1 MNHEY and CDR2 SMNVEV (reference sequence). CDR3 sequence (DNA): TGTGCCAGCAGTTTACTTGGGGCCAGAATATTTGGTTCACCCCTCCACTTT. Translation gives CASSLLGARIFGSPLHF.

By share, this clonotype counts as medium-sized. This rearrangement joins TRBV6-5 to TRBJ2-7; D might be TRBD2 (7 bases). The germline V and J ends were trimmed by 7 bases and 4 bases, with 23 bases remaining between them. Looked up from germline, CDR1 is MNHEY and CDR2 is SVGAGI. CDR3 length: 16 amino acids. The CDR3 DNA sequence: TGTGCCAGCAAGGTCACTCCGGGGGGCGGGGCTTACGAGCAGTACTTC. Amino acid sequence: CASKVTPGGGAYEQYF.

The chain combines TRBV10-3 with TRBJ1-2; tentative D call: TRBD1 (6 bases). The V end was cut by 10 bases, the J end by 0 bases, with 12 bases between. Per the germline V gene, CDR1 is ENHRY and CDR2 is SYGVKD. The CDR3 extends over 13 amino acids. CDR3 loop: CASRDITNYGYTF. The DNA of the CDR3 is TGTGCCAGCAGGGACATCACTAACTATGGCTACACCTTC.

This rearrangement joins TRBV6-1 to TRBJ1-4; the D is unclear. This CDR3 has 12 amino acids. Trimming took off 8 bases at V and 8 bases at J, with 12 bases between the two ends. Germline V gives CDR1 MNHNS, CDR2 SASEGT. The CDR3, as DNA: TGTGCCAGCCAAAAACAAGGAGAAAAACTGTTTTTT. Its protein is CASQKQGEKLFF.

The chain uses TRBV6-1 and TRBJ2-1, with unresolved D. The J call could be wrong; TRBJ2-7 is a better fit for the DNA end. This CDR3 has 13 amino acids. Germline V gene sequence: CDR1 MNHNS, CDR2 SASEGT. CDR3 sequence (DNA): TGTGCCAGCAGGCCGGGCCATTCCTACGAGCAGTACTTC. Translated, it gives CASRPGHSYEQYF.

The rearrangement links TRBV6-1 to TRBJ2-3; D assignment may be TRBD1 or TRBD2 (6 bases each). The DNA end favors TRBJ2-5, so the J call may be wrong. In germline, CDR1 is MNHNS, CDR2 SASEGT. The CDR3 loop spans 14 amino acids. In DNA form, the CDR3 reads TGTGCGGGGCTGGGGGGCAGAGGCACAGATACCCAGTACTTC. Its translation is CAGLGGRGTDTQYF.

The chain has TRBV6-1 and TRBJ2-2; 7 bases fit TRBD1. This CDR3 spans 15 amino acids. After removal of 6 bases from V and 16 bases from J, the junction contained 20 bases not matched to a gene. Germline loops: CDR1 MNHNS, CDR2 SASEGT. CDR3 DNA sequence: TGTGCCAGCAGGAAAGGGGGCCCGGACACCGGGGCGCAGTTTTTT. Translation gives CASRKGGPDTGAQFF.

Note on this clonotype: An end of the junction differs from the germline gene, which may be a read error. This rearrangement joins TRBV6-1 to TRBJ2-1; 12 nucleotides agree with TRBD2. This CDR3 has 17 amino acids. Germline-derived CDR1 and CDR2 are MNHNS and SASEGT. Here the CDR3 reads CASRTLAGGPAHNEQYF. The CDR3, as DNA: TGTGCCAGCAGGACTCTAGCGGGGGGGCCCGCACACAATGAGCAGTATTTC.

This chain joins TRBV6-5 and TRBJ2-2; maybe TRBD1 (5 bases). Per germline, CDR1 MNHEY and CDR2 SVGAGI. Deletions cut 4 bases from V and 2 bases from J, with 8 bases between. This CDR3 is 14 amino acids long. The CDR3 DNA is TGTGCCAGCAGTTGGGGCCAAAACACCGGGGAGCTGTTTTTT. Translating gives CASSWGQNTGELFF.

The chain is built from TRBV6-1 and TRBJ2-2; D unclear. Trimming removed 5 bases from V and 0 bases from J, with 7 bases in between. The CDR3 has 14 amino acids. The germline gives CDR1 MNHNS, CDR2 SASEGT. CDR3 sequence: CASSTGANTGELFF. The DNA for the CDR3 is TGTGCCAGCAGTACGGGTGCGAACACCGGGGAGCTGTTTTTT.

The chain recombines TRBV6-1 with TRBJ2-3, with 10 positions matching TRBD1. The V gene end was trimmed by 6 bases and the J gene end by 2 bases; junction bases not matched to a gene: 5. This CDR3 contains 15 residues. Germline V lookup: CDR1 MNHNS, CDR2 SASEGT. In DNA form, the CDR3 reads TGTGCCAGCAGGCAGACAGGGGGCTCCACAGATACGCAGTATTTT. This encodes CASRQTGGSTDTQYF.

The rearrangement links TRBV6-1 to TRBJ1-2, with 9 bases aligning to TRBD1. Germline loops: CDR1 MNHNS, CDR2 SASEGT. The CDR3 loop spans 13 amino acids. V lost 5 bases, J lost 8 bases, and 6 bases stayed unmatched. CDR3 sequence reads: CASSRTGGEGYTF. CDR3 DNA: TGTGCCAGCAGTCGCACAGGGGGCGAGGGCTACACCTTC.